Below are 8 T cell receptor beta chains sequenced from a single sample in a study of early stage breast cancer tumors (dated 2017 in TCRdb). The method behind the library was the immunoSEQ multiplex PCR assay. This immuneACCESS table, as held by TCRdb, lists in-frame sequences with V and J called but not all clones. Of the missing ones, under half trace to an unresolved V gene in checked studies; the others have no known cause. The sample data list fewer than 75,000 clones, and roughly 80% of these were observed just once. 3% to 3.5% of the sample lies in the top ten. Material: blood. These receptors originate from a person aged 30 to 39 with breast cancer.

The J gene is TRBJ2-7, the V gene TRBV7-9, with 13 bases matching TRBD2. The germline V gene has CDR1 SEHNR and CDR2 FQNEAQ (reference sequence). The CDR3 sequence is 14 residues long. V was pared by 7 bases and J by 2 bases, with 2 bases of the junction left unmatched. CDR3 amino acids: CASTGTSGTYEQYF. In DNA, the CDR3 is TGTGCCAGCACCGGGACTAGCGGGACCTACGAGCAGTACTTC.

This chain links TRBV5-1 with TRBJ1-1, with 8 bases that match TRBD1. V was clipped by 0 bases and J by 4 bases; unmatched bases: 8. The CDR3 has 16 amino acids. Germline V CDR1 and CDR2: SGHRS, YFSETQ. Written as DNA, the CDR3 is TGCGCCAGCAGCTTGGTGGCAGGGGGCCTTGGCACTGAAGCTTTCTTT. Its translation: CASSLVAGGLGTEAFF. The full variable domain, with the rest looked up from reference TRBV5-1 and TRBJ1-1, is KAGVTQTPRYLIKTRGQQVTLSCSPISGHRSVSWYQQTPGQGLQFLFEYFSETQRNKGNFPGRFSGRQFSNSRSEMNVSTLELGDSALYLCASSLVAGGLGTEAFFGQGTRLTVV.

This rearrangement joins TRBV2 to TRBJ2-7; D remains unclear. CDR3 length: 14 amino acids. The V end was cut by 4 bases, the J end by 0 bases, with 10 bases between. Germline lookup yields CDR1 SNHLY and CDR2 FYNNEI. CDR3: CASSGPNYSYEQYF. The DNA for the CDR3 is TGTGCCAGCAGTGGACCCAATTACTCCTACGAGCAGTACTTC.

The genes are TRBV7-9 and TRBJ2-1, with TRBD2 matching over 7 bases. V shed 7 bases, J shed 9 bases, and the junction held 15 bases outside the gene matches. The CDR3 consists of 15 residues. Germline CDR1 reads SEHNR; CDR2 reads FQNEAQ (reference sequence). The CDR3 DNA reads as TGTGCCAGCATGACGGGGGGAGGGCCGGCGGGTGAGCAGTTCTTC. Translating it yields CASMTGGGPAGEQFF.

V usage is TRBV6-1 and J usage is TRBJ2-7, with D hard to call. The germline gives CDR1 MNHNS, CDR2 SASEGT. The ends were cut back, 1 base at V and 3 bases at J, with 7 bases in the middle. This CDR3 has 13 amino acids. The CDR3 nucleotides read TGTGCCAGCAGTGAAGTAAGCAACTACGAGCAGTACTTC. Translated: CASSEVSNYEQYF.

The chain links TRBV7-8 to TRBJ1-2; TRBD1 matches 7 bases. V shed 5 bases, J shed 8 bases, and the junction held 5 bases outside the gene matches. This CDR3 contains 12 residues. Looked up from germline, CDR1 is SGHVS and CDR2 is FQNEAQ. The chain's CDR3 is CASSAYRGGYTF. As DNA, the CDR3 is TGTGCCAGCAGCGCTTACAGGGGCGGCTACACCTTC.

This clone was counted between two and nine times. This chain's CDR3 is CASSLAGGAGYTF. CDR3 coding DNA: TGTGCCAGCAGCTTAGCAGGGGGGGCTGGCTACACCTTC. The J gene is TRBJ1-2, the V gene TRBV7-8; tentative D call: TRBD1 (6 bases). The V end was cut by 0 bases, the J end by 7 bases, with 9 bases between. The CDR3 spans 13 residues. Germline values: CDR1 SGHVS, CDR2 FQNEAQ.

The gene calls are TRBV7-9 and TRBJ2-5, with 11 bases identical to TRBD2. Germline loops: CDR1 SEHNR, CDR2 FQNEAQ (reference sequence). The CDR3 spans 17 residues. V dropped 5 bases and J dropped 5; count of bases not matched to a gene: 13. DNA for the CDR3: TGTGCCAGCAGCCCACGGCTTAGCGGGAGGGCCCAGGAGACCCAGTACTTC. Translating gives CASSPRLSGRAQETQYF.